Listed below are T cell receptor beta chains from one sample, sequenced in a study of cytomegalovirus exposure and HLA in healthy donors. TCRdb's copy holds only in-frame clones and misses some; the assay was immunoSEQ multiplex PCR. The sample records under 150,000 clones, approximately 83% being singletons. The specimen sequenced was PBMCs. The source of these receptors is a girl aged 2 to 10 in good health and CMV-seronegative. The CDR3 runs from the conserved cysteine through the conserved F or W. D genes are given only for firm matches. Expanded clones are given a class, and other clones once, few, many or no size at all.

NA	TRBJ1-2	TRBV29-1	NA	CSVVGGRGYTF	TGCAGCGTTGTTGGAGGAAGGGGCTACACCTTC
TRBD1	TRBJ1-1	TRBV30	once	CACSTGTGNTEAFF	TGTGCCTGTAGTACCGGGACAGGGAACACTGAAGCTTTCTTT
NA	TRBJ2-7	TRBV23-1	NA	CASSQSRTLHSSYEQYF	TGCGCCAGCAGTCAATCCCGGACTCTACACAGCTCCTACGAGCAGTACTTC
NA	TRBJ2-7	TRBV4-1	NA	CASSQVSRHSYEQYF	TGCGCCAGCAGCCAAGTTAGCCGGCACTCCTACGAGCAGTACTTC
TRBD2	TRBJ2-7	TRBV13	NA	CASSLEREPREQYF	TGTGCCAGCAGCCTCGAGCGGGAGCCGCGGGAGCAGTACTTC
NA	TRBJ1-2	TRBV4-2	NA	CASSQERQLGGYTF	TGTGCCAGCAGCCAAGAACGACAGCTCGGTGGCTACACCTTC
TRBD1	TRBJ1-2	TRBV9	NA	CASSVAAGGYGYTF	TGTGCCAGCAGCGTAGCGGCAGGGGGGTATGGCTACACCTTC
NA	TRBJ1-5	TRBV23-1	NA	CASTYKRVSNQPQHF	TGCGCCAGCACCTACAAGCGGGTTAGCAATCAGCCCCAGCATTTT
NA	TRBJ1-4	TRBV19	NA	CASIDSGYNEKLFF	TGTGCCAGTATCGACAGTGGTTATAATGAAAAACTGTTTTTT
TRBD2	TRBJ2-3	TRBV30	NA	CAWSAPTSGASTDTQYF	TGTGCCTGGAGTGCCCCCACTAGCGGGGCAAGCACAGATACTCAGTATTTT